This entry lists 21 T cell receptor beta chains sequenced from one sample in a study of T cells after yellow fever vaccination. TCRdb independently ran MiXCR on the 5' RACE reads; one entry per CDR3 protein. This sample carries under 55,000 distinct CDR3 sequences, less than 8% of them seen once, and the ten largest clones take roughly a quarter. The starting material was CD8+ T cells not binding an NS4B(214-222) dextramer, sorted from PBMCs, obtained about 49 days after the first yellow fever vaccination. These receptors originate from a man between 18 and 29 years old who received the YFV17D yellow fever vaccine.

This clonotype turned up a few times. This sequence joins TRBV28 and TRBJ2-1; D gene unclear. The CDR3 is 12 residues long. CDR1 and CDR2 (germline): MDHEN, SYDVKM. The germline V and J ends were trimmed by 6 bases and 8 bases, with 11 bases remaining between them. CDR3: CASRPISDEQFF. The CDR3 DNA reads as TGTGCCAGCAGACCTATTTCGGATGAGCAGTTCTTC.

This clonotype appeared a few times. The chain uses TRBV4-1 and TRBJ2-3; D is possibly TRBD2 (6 bases). CDR3 length: 13 amino acids. Trimming removed 1 base at V and 7 bases at J, with 9 bases between. Germline CDR1 and CDR2: MGHRA and YSYEKL. The CDR3 here is CASSQGEENTQYF. DNA for the CDR3: TGCGCCAGCAGCCAAGGGGAGGAGAATACGCAGTATTTT.

CDR3 in DNA: TGCGCCAGCAGCCTGAAGGGGTCGAGTATGAACACTGAAGCTTTCTTT. It encodes CASSLKGSSMNTEAFF. The rearrangement links TRBV5-1 to TRBJ1-1, with D possibly matching TRBD1 (5 bases). The length of the CDR3 is 16 residues. Germline loops: CDR1 SGHRS, CDR2 YFSETQ. With 4 bases removed from V and 0 bases from J, the gap between germline ends came to 16 bases.

Concerning this clonotype: A much larger clone differs by one base, so this may be a read error. The chain couples TRBV2 to TRBJ2-5, with 7 bases matching TRBD2. Trimming at V came to 7 bases and at J to 1 base, leaving 9 bases not matched to a gene. This CDR3 has 15 amino acids. The germline gives CDR1 SNHLY, CDR2 FYNNEI. CDR3 nucleotide sequence: TGTGCCAGCACGGGTGGCCTAGCGGTCCAAGAGACCCAGTACTTC. It specifies CASTGGLAVQETQYF.

The CDR3 region has the DNA TGTGCCAGCAGCCCAGAAATCAGGGGTGGGGCCACTGAAGCTTTCTTT. Translating it yields CASSPEIRGGATEAFF. The J gene is TRBJ1-1, the V gene TRBV7-9, with a tentative D call TRBD1 (6 bases). There are 16 residues in the CDR3. V lost 5 bases and J lost 4, with 20 bases in between. Germline values: CDR1 SEHNR, CDR2 FQNEAQ (reference sequence).

This clonotype was recorded many times. The V gene is TRBV3-1, the J gene TRBJ2-1; no clear D gene. Germline V gives CDR1 LGHDT, CDR2 YNNKEL (reference sequence). The CDR3 is 14 residues long. V dropped 4 bases and J dropped 7 bases, with 14 bases sitting between them. Here the CDR3 reads CASSPTWTGNEQFF. The DNA for the CDR3 is TGTGCCAGCAGCCCTACGTGGACCGGTAATGAGCAGTTCTTC.

There are a few counts of this clonotype. The chain recombines TRBV4-1 with TRBJ1-2; no clear D gene. The CDR3 is 12 amino acids. The germline V gene encodes CDR1 MGHRA and CDR2 YSYEKL. With 8 bases removed from V and 8 bases from J, the gap between germline ends came to 15 bases. CDR3 bases: TGCGCCAGCCGAGGCAGCAATGACGGCTACACCTTC. This translates into CASRGSNDGYTF.

The chain combines TRBV7-6 with TRBJ2-3; maybe TRBD1 (5 bases). CDR1 is SGHVS and CDR2 is FNYEAQ in the germline V gene. CDR3 length: 15 amino acids. Trimming left V 0 bases short and J 2 bases short, with 9 bases between. The chain's CDR3 is CASSLATGSTDTQYF. CDR3 DNA sequence: TGTGCCAGCAGCTTAGCCACAGGATCCACAGATACGCAGTATTTT.

This clonotype was detected ten times or more. The chain combines TRBV12-3 or TRBV12-4 with TRBJ1-6; tentative D call: TRBD1 (5 bases). This CDR3 contains 14 residues. The V and J ends lost 3 bases and 10 bases respectively, with 13 bases between them. CDR3 sequence reads: CASSLDQGISPLHF. The CDR3 DNA reads as TGTGCCAGCAGTTTGGACCAGGGAATATCACCCCTCCACTTT.

In its sample, this clonotype was seen many times. This sequence joins TRBV6-1 and TRBJ2-1, with 9 positions matching TRBD2. Trimming removed 2 bases from V and 1 base from J; junction bases left unmatched: 3. Per the germline V gene, CDR1 is MNHNS and CDR2 is SASEGT. The CDR3 totals 16 residues. CDR3 coding DNA: TGTGCCAGCAGTGAATCCGCGGGGGGGTCCTACAATGAGCAGTTCTTC. It codes for CASSESAGGSYNEQFF.

The rearrangement links TRBV30 to TRBJ2-7; D unresolved. The CDR3 totals 11 residues. Germline CDR1 is GTSNPN and CDR2 is SVGIG (reference sequence). The V end was cut by 3 bases, the J end by 3 bases, with 6 bases between. CDR3 loop: CAWRWGYEQYF. CDR3 coding DNA: TGTGCCTGGAGGTGGGGCTACGAGCAGTACTTC.

This clonotype was found many times. The chain recombines TRBV6-2 or TRBV6-3 with TRBJ2-4; TRBD1 is a possible D gene (5 bases). Germline loops: CDR1 MNHEY, CDR2 SVGEGT. Trimming cost V 6 bases and J 3 bases, with 18 bases left between them. The length of the CDR3 is 16 residues. The DNA of the CDR3 is TGTGCCAGCAGCCTTGCGGCAGGGATTGTCAAAAACATTCAGTACTTC. It translates to CASSLAAGIVKNIQYF.

This clonotype was counted between two and nine times. V usage is TRBV10-3 and J usage is TRBJ2-3; a possible D gene is TRBD2 (6 bases). V gave up 6 bases and J gave up 6 bases, with 22 bases separating them. Per germline, CDR1 ENHRY and CDR2 SYGVKD. The CDR3 consists of 16 residues. The CDR3 bases are TGTGCCATCAGGACCACCGGGAGAGAACGTTCGGATACGCAGTATTTT. Amino acid sequence: CAIRTTGRERSDTQYF.

This clonotype has just a few counts. J is TRBJ2-1 and V is TRBV24-1; possibly TRBD1 for D (5 bases). The CDR3 covers 13 residues. The germline V and J ends were trimmed by 10 bases and 9 bases, with 18 bases remaining between them. The germline gives CDR1 KGHDR, CDR2 SFDVKD. CDR3 amino acids: CATQQVGMLEQFF. CDR3 DNA sequence: TGTGCCACTCAACAGGTAGGGATGCTTGAGCAGTTCTTC.

The rearrangement joins TRBV12-3 or TRBV12-4 to TRBJ2-7; D ambiguous. This CDR3 has 13 amino acids. Between the trimmed V and J ends, which lost 6 bases and 2 bases, there was a span of 11 bases. The CDR3 DNA reads TGTGCCAGCAGCAATTGGACGCCCTACGAGCAGTACTTC. Protein product: CASSNWTPYEQYF.

This clonotype was found many times. The rearrangement uses TRBV30 and TRBJ1-1; TRBD1 matches at 10 bases. Per germline, CDR1 GTSNPN and CDR2 SVGIG (reference sequence). This CDR3 contains 16 residues. J gave up 3 bases and V 0 bases, and 7 bases lay outside the gene matches. CDR3 sequence (DNA): TGTGCCTGGAGTGTAGACAGGGGGCTTCAAGACACTGAAGCTTTCTTT. This translates into CAWSVDRGLQDTEAFF.

V and J are TRBV7-6 and TRBJ2-1, with 7 bases aligning to TRBD1. Germline V gene sequence: CDR1 SGHVS, CDR2 FNYEAQ. After removal of 5 bases from V and 3 bases from J, the junction contained 16 bases not matched to a gene. The CDR3 runs 18 residues. The CDR3 protein is CASSPGTAYLWGYNEQFF. In DNA, the CDR3 is TGTGCCAGCAGCCCCGGGACAGCTTACCTCTGGGGCTACAATGAGCAGTTCTTC.

On this clonotype itself: This may be a read error, as it is one base from a much larger clone. The genes are TRBV12-3 or TRBV12-4 and TRBJ2-1, with D possibly called TRBD1 or TRBD2 (5 bases each). Deletions cut 3 bases from V and 9 bases from J, with 15 bases between. The CDR3 sequence is 14 residues long. Written as DNA, the CDR3 is TGTGCCAGCAGTTTTGGTTCCGGGGCATGTGAGCAGTTCTTC. The encoded protein is CASSFGSGACEQFF.

V and J are TRBV20-1 and TRBJ1-6; a weak D match, TRBD1 (6 bases). The CDR3 is 16 residues long. Germline V lookup: CDR1 DFQATT, CDR2 SNEGSKA (reference sequence). Trimming pared 1 base from V and 3 bases from J, leaving 13 bases between. In DNA form, the CDR3 reads TGCAGTGCTAGAGCAGGGACAAAATACTATAATTCACCCCTCCACTTT. This translates into CSARAGTKYYNSPLHF.

This clonotype has just a few counts. The chain employs TRBV28 and TRBJ1-1, with D hard to call. V was shortened by 5 bases and J by 3 bases, with 7 bases between the two germline ends. Per the germline V gene, CDR1 is MDHEN and CDR2 is SYDVKM. The CDR3 has 12 residues. CDR3 amino acids: CASSREYTEAFF. For the CDR3, the DNA is TGTGCCAGCAGTCGGGAATACACTGAAGCTTTCTTT.

This clonotype was seen at least ten times. This rearrangement joins TRBV5-5 to TRBJ1-1; the D is unclear. CDR1 is SGHKS and CDR2 is YYEKEE in the germline V gene (reference sequence). The length of the CDR3 is 13 residues. The V end was cut by 0 bases, the J end by 3 bases, with 6 bases between. CDR3 nucleotides: TGTGCCAGCAGCTTGGTCGGGCACACTGAAGCTTTCTTT. This codes for CASSLVGHTEAFF.